The subject of this entry is one TCR beta chain. The antigen remains undetermined. Using immunoSEQ multiplex PCR, the repertoire was profiled, and TCRdb retains in-frame clones only, with some absent. The data contain approximately 150,000 clones, roughly nine tenths of them singletons. V lost 1 base, J lost 3 bases, and 9 bases lay in between. The CDR3 loop spans 14 amino acids. Germline V gene data show CDR1 as SGHAT and CDR2 as FQDESV (reference sequence). This sample was taken from a study of T cell responses to AZD1222 COVID-19 vaccine. Study outcomes and limitations: Donors in the cohort were predominantly white British and more often female, and clonal diversity was possibly underestimated.

The chain links TRBV11-1 to TRBJ2-5; D is undetermined. The clonotype was recovered from an adult who received the AZD1222 COVID-19 vaccine. This specimen consisted of peripheral blood, obtained 28 days after the second AZD1222 dose. CDR3 DNA sequence: TGTGCCAGCAGCTTAGGATTAAAAGAAGAGACCCAGTACTTC. Translating it yields CASSLGLKEETQYF.